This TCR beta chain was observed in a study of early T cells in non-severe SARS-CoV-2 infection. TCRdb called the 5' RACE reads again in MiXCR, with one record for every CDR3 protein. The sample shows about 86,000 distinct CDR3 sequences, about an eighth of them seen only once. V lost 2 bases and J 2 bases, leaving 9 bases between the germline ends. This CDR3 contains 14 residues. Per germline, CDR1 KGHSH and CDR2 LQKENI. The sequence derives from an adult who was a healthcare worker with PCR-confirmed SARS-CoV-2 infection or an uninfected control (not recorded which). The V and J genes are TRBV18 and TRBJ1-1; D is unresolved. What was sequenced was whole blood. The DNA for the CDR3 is TGTGCCAGCTCACCAGAGGTAACAAACACTGAAGCTTTCTTT. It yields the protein CASSPEVTNTEAFF.